The T cell receptor beta chain described here comes from a study of beta chain features in type 1 diabetes. Study observations and caveats: Significant though moderate, a shortening of TCRB CDR3s appeared in all four CD4+ subsets of Type 1 diabetes patients.

The CDR3 covers 15 residues. Germline V gene sequence: CDR1 MDHEN, CDR2 SYDVKM. With 7 bases removed from V and 1 base from J, the gap between germline ends came to 14 bases. Expressed TCRB transcripts got sequenced, as all isolated RNA was reverse transcribed. The average read count of naive, central memory and regulatory T cell samples was 3 million to 4 million. The protocol was immunoSEQ multiplex PCR, while the TCRdb copy is restricted to in-frame clones and leaves out a portion. The table has 900,000 or so clones, 15% to 20% seen once; the top ten hold around 0.02%. Naive, central memory, regulatory and stem cell-like memory cells within the CD4+ compartment were sorted using CD45RO/CCR7/CD25/CD127/CD95/CD27. As for this clone: The target antigen is unknown.

The sequence was obtained from a woman under 30 in good health. Input material: naive CD4+ T cells from blood. The rearrangement joins TRBV28 to TRBJ1-5; D gene uncertain. As DNA, the CDR3 is TGTGCCAGCACCTCGGGAGGGTCAAGCAATCAGCCCCAGCATTTT. This encodes CASTSGGSSNQPQHF.